The 11 T cell receptor beta chains given below trace back to one sample, sequenced in a study of blood T cell repertoires in COVID-19. TCRdb's copy holds only in-frame clones and misses some; the assay was immunoSEQ multiplex PCR. The data hold 130,000 or so clones, with 80% to 90% observed a single time. Material: peripheral blood. Receptors were obtained from a middle-aged man with acute or convalescent COVID-19.

Of note for this clone: The DNA is left out, because the CDR3 cannot be placed on it with certainty; the CDR3 is given as TCRdb lists it. The chain employs TRBV21-1 and TRBJ1-1; whether TRBD1, the table's D call, matches the DNA was not checked. TRBV21-1 is an annotated pseudogene. The CDR3 has 15 residues if both end residues are counted. CDR3 in amino acids: CASSKVGLGATEAFF.

The gene calls are TRBV6-5 and TRBJ1-1; TRBD1 is a possible D gene (6 bases). CDR3 length: 15 residues. The V gene lost 6 bases and the J gene lost 3 bases, with 17 bases spanning the gap. CDR1 is MNHEY and CDR2 is SVGAGI in the germline V gene. In nucleotides, the CDR3 is TGTGCCAGCAGGATTCCTGGGACACAACACACTGAAGCTTTCTTT. Translating gives CASRIPGTQHTEAFF.

In this sample, this clone turned up a few times. The chain combines TRBV12-3 or TRBV12-4 with TRBJ1-6, with D possibly being TRBD1 (5 bases). The CDR3 spans 13 residues. V lost 3 bases, J lost 8 bases, and 8 bases lay in between. Here the CDR3 reads CASSLGLYSPLHF. The CDR3 coding sequence is TGTGCCAGCAGTTTGGGACTGTATTCACCCCTCCACTTT.

This chain joins TRBV5-1 and TRBJ2-5, with a possible D match to TRBD1 (5 bases). This CDR3 region has 15 residues. CDR1 and CDR2 (germline): SGHRS, YFSETQ. V was pared by 1 base and J by 1 base, with 11 bases between. CDR3 loop: CASSLSQGIQETQYF. CDR3 bases: TGCGCCAGCAGCTTGTCCCAGGGTATCCAAGAGACCCAGTACTTC.

This sequence joins TRBV4-2 and TRBJ1-4; 9 bases fit TRBD1. CDR1 is LGHNA and CDR2 is YNFKEQ in the germline V gene. This CDR3 comprises 14 residues. Trimming at V came to 4 bases and at J to 7 bases, leaving 4 bases not matched to a gene. CDR3 residues: CASSPTGGSEKLFF. The CDR3 DNA is TGTGCCAGCAGCCCGACAGGGGGGAGTGAAAAACTGTTTTTT.

This clone occurred a few times. CDR3 protein: CASSAPWAGIRETQYF. The CDR3 DNA reads as TGTGCCAGCAGTGCCCCCTGGGCAGGCATCCGAGAGACCCAGTACTTC. This chain uses TRBV6-2 or TRBV6-3 with TRBJ2-5; no definite D call. The CDR3 totals 16 residues. Germline V gene sequence: CDR1 MNHEY, CDR2 SVGEGT. V shed 5 bases and J shed 4 bases, with 20 bases lying between them.

The chain carries TRBV2 and TRBJ1-4, with D uncertain. CDR3 length equals 13 residues. Trimming removed 4 bases at V and 5 bases at J, with 8 bases between. Germline CDR1 is SNHLY and CDR2 is FYNNEI. CDR3 sequence (DNA): TGTGCCAGCAGTGTTTCGAGGAATGAAAAACTGTTTTTT. It is translated as CASSVSRNEKLFF.

Concerning this clone: An end of the junction does not agree with germline; a read error may underlie this. The chain links TRBV7-7 to TRBJ2-2; TRBD2 matches at 7 bases. The germline V gene encodes CDR1 SSHAT and CDR2 FNYEAQ (reference sequence). The CDR3 is made up of 16 amino acids. CDR3 residues: CASSPTTLGGTGELFF. Here the CDR3 DNA reads TGTGCTAGCAGCCCGACCACCCTGGGGGGGACCGGGGAGCTGTTTTTT.

J is TRBJ2-3 and V is TRBV6-5; 10 nucleotides agree with TRBD2. Germline CDR1 MNHEY, CDR2 SVGAGI. There are 13 residues in the CDR3. Germline trimming cut 9 bases from V and 2 bases from J; bases unmatched to any gene: 2. The CDR3 sequence is CASSGGPTDTQYF. In DNA form, the CDR3 reads TGTGCCAGTAGCGGGGGGCCCACAGATACGCAGTATTTT.

The table lists this clone with a few counts. This rearrangement joins TRBV6-6 to TRBJ1-1; 9 nucleotides line up with TRBD1. V was clipped by 6 bases and J by 2 bases; unmatched bases: 4. CDR3 length: 14 amino acids. CDR1 MNHNY and CDR2 SVGAGI come from the germline V gene (reference sequence). The CDR3 DNA reads as TGTGCCAGCAGGCGGACAGGGGACAACACTGAAGCTTTCTTT. Translation: CASRRTGDNTEAFF.

This clone was seen a handful of times. The V and J genes are TRBV7-9 and TRBJ2-2, with D possibly being TRBD1 (6 bases). Trimming shortened V by 1 base and J by 5 bases, and 8 bases separated the two germline ends. The CDR3 is 14 amino acids. Germline V gene sequence: CDR1 SEHNR, CDR2 FQNEAQ (reference sequence). CDR3 sequence (DNA): TGTGCCAGCAGCTTAGTGGGGGCTACCGGGGAGCTGTTTTTT. This gives the protein CASSLVGATGELFF.